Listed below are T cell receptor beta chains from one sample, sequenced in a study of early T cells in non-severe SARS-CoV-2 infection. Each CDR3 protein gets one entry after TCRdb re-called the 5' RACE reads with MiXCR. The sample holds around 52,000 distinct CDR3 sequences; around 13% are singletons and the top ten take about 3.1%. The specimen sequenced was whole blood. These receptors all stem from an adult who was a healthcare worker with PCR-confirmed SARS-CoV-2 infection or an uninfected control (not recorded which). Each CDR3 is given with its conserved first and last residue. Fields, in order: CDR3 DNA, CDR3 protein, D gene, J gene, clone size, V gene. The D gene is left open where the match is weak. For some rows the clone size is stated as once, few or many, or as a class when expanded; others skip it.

TGTGCCAGCAGTGTCTCCCACGAGCAGTACTTC | CASSVSHEQYF | - | TRBJ2-7 | many | TRBV25-1
TGTGCCACAGCTGCAGACAGGGTTCGCACTGAAGCTTTCTTT | CATAADRVRTEAFF | TRBD1 | TRBJ1-1 | - | TRBV6-1
TGTGCCAGCAGCTCCCGAGAGACTAGCACAGATACGCAGTATTTT | CASSSRETSTDTQYF | - | TRBJ2-3 | many | TRBV6-5
TGCAGTGCTTTTGGACAGGGAGATCAGCCCCAGCATTTT | CSAFGQGDQPQHF | TRBD1 | TRBJ1-5 | many | TRBV20-1
TGTGCCAGCAGCTTTTCAGGGGGCCTTGAAGCTTTCTTT | CASSFSGGLEAFF | TRBD1 | TRBJ1-1 | many | TRBV5-5
TGTGCCAGCTCTCCGACAGCGTCGAACACCGGGGAGCTGTTTTTT | CASSPTASNTGELFF | - | TRBJ2-2 | - | TRBV2
TGTGCCAGCAGCAACAGGGGGTATCGGGTCAATTCACCCCTCCACTTT | CASSNRGYRVNSPLHF | TRBD1 | TRBJ1-6 | - | TRBV11-2
TGTGCCAGCAGGAAAAATCATATGAACACTGAAGCTTTCTTT | CASRKNHMNTEAFF | - | TRBJ1-1 | many | TRBV6-4
TGCAGTGCTAGGATACGGGGACAGGGGGAGAGTGGCTATGGCTACACCTTC | CSARIRGQGESGYGYTF | TRBD1 | TRBJ1-2 | few | TRBV20-1
TGCAGCGTTGCCGGGGTGGGCGCTGAAGCTTTCTTT | CSVAGVGAEAFF | - | TRBJ1-1 | many | TRBV29-1
TGTGCCAGCATACACGGGGGGCGGAGAGATACGCAGTATTTT | CASIHGGRRDTQYF | - | TRBJ2-3 | - | TRBV6-2/TRBV6-3
TGCAGTGCCCAACGCCAGGACAGGGCGACAACTGAAGCTTTCTTT | CSAQRQDRATTEAFF | TRBD1 | TRBJ1-1 | - | TRBV20-1
TGTGCCAGCAGCGTATCCAGGGGAGGCGAGCAGTACTTC | CASSVSRGGEQYF | - | TRBJ2-7 | many | TRBV11-2
TGTGCCAGCAGCTTAGATGGCAAGATAAATCAGCCCCAGCATTTT | CASSLDGKINQPQHF | - | TRBJ1-5 | - | TRBV11-2
TGTGCCAGCAGCCGTCCAGGGACAGGAAGCTACGAGCAGTACTTC | CASSRPGTGSYEQYF | TRBD1 | TRBJ2-7 | many | TRBV4-2
TGTGCCAGCACTCCCCGCAGCTTTAATGAAAAACTGTTTTTT | CASTPRSFNEKLFF | - | TRBJ1-4 | many | TRBV6-1
TGTGCCACCAGTGATCAAACTACTAGCGGGAGGACGGGTGAGCAGTTCTTC | CATSDQTTSGRTGEQFF | TRBD2 | TRBJ2-1 | many | TRBV24-1
TGCAGTGCCAGTAAGACTAGTTCAGATACGCAGTATTTT | CSASKTSSDTQYF | - | TRBJ2-3 | few | TRBV20-1
TGTGCCAGCAGTTTTCAGGGGAAGGGAACAGATACGCAGTATTTT | CASSFQGKGTDTQYF | - | TRBJ2-3 | many | TRBV12-3/TRBV12-4
TGTGTCAGCAGCTTACTCACCGGGACAGGGGTTCACGAGCAGTACTTC | CVSSLLTGTGVHEQYF | TRBD1 | TRBJ2-7 | - | TRBV7-6
TGTGCCAGCAGCCAAGATCGGCGGGGGAGCTCCTACAATGAGCAGTTCTTC | CASSQDRRGSSYNEQFF | TRBD2 | TRBJ2-1 | many | TRBV3-1
TGTGCCAGCAGCTTAGGGGTCGGGGACTACCTCTACAATGAGCAGTTCTTC | CASSLGVGDYLYNEQFF | TRBD2 | TRBJ2-1 | many | TRBV11-2
TGTGCCAGCAGCGTATTCTCCTACGAGCAGTACTTC | CASSVFSYEQYF | - | TRBJ2-7 | many | TRBV3-1
TGTGCCAGCAGACACGGACAGGGGAGGGGTGAAGCTTTCTTT | CASRHGQGRGEAFF | TRBD1 | TRBJ1-1 | few | TRBV6-5
TGCAGCGTGCCAGGGGACACCGGGGAGCTGTTTTTT | CSVPGDTGELFF | - | TRBJ2-2 | many | TRBV29-1
TGTGCCAGCAGAATCCATGGACTAGCTTACGAGCAGTACTTC | CASRIHGLAYEQYF | TRBD2 | TRBJ2-7 | many | TRBV6-2/TRBV6-3
TGTGCCAGCTCACCACAGGGGATTCCCTATAATTCACCCCTCCACTTT | CASSPQGIPYNSPLHF | - | TRBJ1-6 | many | TRBV18
TGTGCCAGCTTCCGGGACACCGGCTTTACTAACTATGGCTACACCTTC | CASFRDTGFTNYGYTF | - | TRBJ1-2 | - | TRBV2
TGCAGCGTTGAAGAACGGGCTGGGGCCAACGTCCTGACTTTC | CSVEERAGANVLTF | - | TRBJ2-6 | many | TRBV29-1
TGCAGCGTTGTGCTGAGATTGAACACCGGGGAGCTGTTTTTT | CSVVLRLNTGELFF | - | TRBJ2-2 | - | TRBV29-1
TGCAGCGTTCCCGGGACTAGCGGGGTTGCCTACGAGCAGTACTTC | CSVPGTSGVAYEQYF | TRBD2 | TRBJ2-7 | - | TRBV29-1
TGTGCCAGTAGCCCCCCCCGACTAGATTTTACCACAGATACGCAGTATTTT | CASSPPRLDFTTDTQYF | - | TRBJ2-3 | - | TRBV19
TGTGCCTGGAGCCGACAGGCAACTGAAGCTTTCTTT | CAWSRQATEAFF | - | TRBJ1-1 | many | TRBV30
TGTGCCAGCAGTGAAGACACTACTTATAACAATGAGCAGTTCTTC | CASSEDTTYNNEQFF | - | TRBJ2-1 | - | TRBV6-1
TGTGCCAGCAGCTTACCCAGCGGAGCCTACGAGCAGTACTTC | CASSLPSGAYEQYF | - | TRBJ2-7 | - | TRBV7-2
TGTGCCATCAGTGATAAGGAGACCCAGTACTTC | CAISDKETQYF | - | TRBJ2-5 | many | TRBV10-3
TGCAGCGTTGAAGCCTGGGGGGGTACGGAAAACATTCAGTACTTC | CSVEAWGGTENIQYF | TRBD2 | TRBJ2-4 | few | TRBV29-1
TGTGCTAGTGGAACCGGCCCCGATACGCAGTATTTT | CASGTGPDTQYF | - | TRBJ2-3 | many | TRBV12-5
TGCAGCGTTGGGGGGCAGCCACTCTACGAGCAGTACTTC | CSVGGQPLYEQYF | - | TRBJ2-7 | few | TRBV29-1
TGTGCCAGCAGTTCTCGCGGATGGTATGGCTACACCTTC | CASSSRGWYGYTF | - | TRBJ1-2 | many | TRBV28
TGTGCCAGCAGCACAAGGGCTCGGTCTGGGGCCAACGTCCTGACTTTC | CASSTRARSGANVLTF | - | TRBJ2-6 | many | TRBV28
TGTGCCAGCAGCCCTTGGGAGGTCCGGCGTCGGACCCAGTACTTC | CASSPWEVRRRTQYF | - | TRBJ2-5 | few | TRBV3-1